These 23 T cell receptor beta chains were all obtained from the same sample, sequenced in a study of T cell clonality in common variable immunodeficiency. The assay was immunoSEQ multiplex PCR, and TCRdb's table has in-frame clones only and misses some. Singletons are absent from the sample, which has 40,000 to 65,000 clones. The sample taken for sequencing was peripheral blood mononuclear cells. These TCRs come from a person aged 18 to 70 in good health.

At least ten counts were recorded for this clone. Read data end 3 residues before the CDR3 end; the end is taken from the germline J gene. The rearrangement joins TRBV14 to TRBJ2-7, with D possibly being TRBD1 (5 bases). V gave up 7 bases and J gave up 3 bases, with 16 bases separating them. The CDR3 runs 14 residues. Germline V gives CDR1 SGHDN, CDR2 FVKESK. Partial CDR3 DNA: TGTGCCAGCAAATTGAGTGGGGCCAACTACGAG. Its translation: CASKLSGANYE. The full CDR3 is CASKLSGANYEQYF.

This clone was recorded at least ten times. The read ends 3 residues early relative to the CDR3; the germline J gene fills the gap. The sample carries other DNA sequences with the same CDR3. The rearrangement joins TRBV30 to TRBJ1-1; the D gene is possibly TRBD1 (5 bases). Per germline, CDR1 GTSNPN and CDR2 SVGIG (reference sequence). The CDR3 spans 11 residues. V was cut by 5 bases and J by 1 base, with 5 bases left in between. The CDR3 loop reads CAWQGNTEAFF. CDR3 DNA, as far as it was read: TGTGCCTGGCAGGGGAACACTGAA.

In its sample, this clone was seen many times. The read falls 3 residues short of the CDR3 end, and the missing part is taken from the germline J gene. The V gene is TRBV6-2 or TRBV6-3, the J gene TRBJ2-7; 11 bases line up with TRBD2. CDR1 is MNHEY, CDR2 SVGEGT, per germline. V lost 6 bases, J lost 2 bases, and 9 bases stayed unmatched. CDR3 length: 16 amino acids. CDR3 DNA, as far as it was read: TGTGCCAGCAGCCCTGGGACTAGCGGATACCCCTACGAG. Protein product: CASSPGTSGYPYE. The entire CDR3 is CASSPGTSGYPYEQYF.

There are many counts of this clone. The read ends 3 residues before the CDR3 terminus; that terminus is restored from the germline J gene. The chain joins TRBV5-1 to TRBJ1-6; D not resolved. Germline V gene sequence: CDR1 SGHRS, CDR2 YFSETQ. Deletions cut 0 bases from V and 7 bases from J, with 8 bases between. CDR3 length: 14 residues. Partial CDR3 DNA: TGCGCCAGCAGCTTGGTGCCAGAGAATTCACCC. Protein product: CASSLVPENSP. The full CDR3 sequence reads CASSLVPENSPLHF.

The table lists this clone with many counts. With the read ending 3 residues before the CDR3 end, the germline J gene is used to fill in that end. V is TRBV7-2 and J is TRBJ2-1; 7 bases agree with TRBD1. Trimming removed 4 bases from V and 7 bases from J; junction bases left unmatched: 10. Germline values: CDR1 SGHTA, CDR2 FQGNSA. This CDR3 has 15 amino acids. This CDR3 is CASSSDRSFGNEQFF. Partial CDR3 DNA: TGTGCCAGCAGCTCGGACAGGTCCTTTGGGAATGAG.

This clone was found many times. The read halts 3 residues ahead of the CDR3 end, with the missing end drawn from the germline J gene. V and J are TRBV30 and TRBJ1-2; no clear D. The CDR3 consists of 13 residues. V lost 1 base, J lost 4 bases, and 10 bases lay in between. Germline V gene sequence: CDR1 GTSNPN, CDR2 SVGIG (reference sequence). CDR3 DNA, as far as it was read: TGTGCCTGGAGTGCCCAGTCTGTCTATGGC. Translated: CAWSAQSVYG. The complete CDR3 protein is CAWSAQSVYGYTF.

This clone was detected many times. CDR3 loop: CASSLWQGDSTDTQYF. CDR3 DNA, as far as it was read: TGTGCCAGCAGTTTATGGCAGGGGGACAGCACAGATACG. The chain combines TRBV27 with TRBJ2-3; 7 positions match TRBD1. The CDR3 extends 3 residues past the end of the read, so its final part is completed from the germline J gene. CDR3 size: 16 residues. Per the germline V gene, CDR1 is MNHEY and CDR2 is SMNVEV (reference sequence). The V and J ends lost 1 base and 0 bases, in that order; junction bases with no gene match: 4.

This clone was seen a handful of times. The read terminates 3 residues before the CDR3 end, so the remaining end is supplied by the germline J gene. This chain links TRBV7-9 with TRBJ2-3, with D possibly matching TRBD1 (6 bases). Germline V gene data show CDR1 as SEHNR and CDR2 as FQNEAQ (reference sequence). Trimming took 6 bases from V and 0 from J, leaving 7 bases between them. CDR3 length equals 13 residues. The sequenced CDR3 bases are TGTGCCAGCAGAGGACAGAGCACAGATACG. This sequence encodes CASRGQSTDT. The complete CDR3 sequence is CASRGQSTDTQYF.

This clone occurred many times. The CDR3 end is not reached by the read, which stops 3 residues before it; the germline J gene fills it in. The chain couples TRBV20-1 to TRBJ1-5; D is perhaps TRBD1 (5 bases). The CDR3 length is 13 residues. V lost 6 bases and J 2 bases, leaving 11 bases between the germline ends. The germline gives CDR1 DFQATT, CDR2 SNEGSKA (reference sequence). The CDR3 bases that were read are TGCAGTGCCCAGGGTGGCGGCAATCAGCCC. Translated: CSAQGGGNQP. The complete CDR3 sequence is CSAQGGGNQPQHF.

Only a few counts were recorded for this clone. A much larger clone differs from this one at a single base, so this may be a read error. Incomplete CDR3 DNA: TGTGCCAGCAGCCGGACAGGGTGGCCGAATTCACCG. Amino acid sequence: CASSRTGWPNSP. The whole CDR3 sequence is CASSRTGWPNSPLFF. The rearrangement joins TRBV6-2 or TRBV6-3 to TRBJ2-2, with 8 nucleotides matching TRBD1. Read coverage stops 3 residues before the CDR3 terminus; the germline J gene supplies the remainder. Germline values: CDR1 MNHEY, CDR2 SVGEGT. The CDR3 has 15 residues.

This clone was seen a few times. The missing CDR3 end, 3 residues past where the read stops, is filled in from the germline J gene. V and J are TRBV11-3 and TRBJ2-7, with a weak D call TRBD1 (8 bases). This CDR3 is built from 15 residues. Trimming took 4 bases from V and 4 from J, leaving 17 bases between them. Germline V CDR1 and CDR2: SGHNT, YENEEA. The CDR3 loop reads CASSSGGQVGYEQYF. CDR3 DNA (partial): TGTGCCAGCAGCTCGGGGGGACAGGTCGGGTACGAG.

This clone was counted at least ten times. The CDR3 goes on 3 residues after the read ends, and that part is filled in from the germline J gene. The chain joins TRBV6-2 or TRBV6-3 to TRBJ2-3; 7 bases line up with TRBD2. V trimming: 4 bases; J trimming: 2 bases; junction bases outside the gene matches: 6. CDR1 and CDR2 from the germline V gene are MNHEY and SVGEGT. This CDR3 is built from 15 residues. The CDR3 loop is CASSLAGVVTDTQYF. CDR3 bases read: TGTGCCAGCAGTTTGGCGGGAGTTGTCACAGATACG.

This clone was recorded many times. The CDR3 end falls 3 residues outside the read, so it is completed with the germline J gene. The chain joins TRBV5-1 to TRBJ2-1, with TRBD2 matching 10 bases. J lost 9 bases, V lost 1 base, and 13 bases had no gene match. Germline V CDR1 and CDR2: SGHRS, YFSETQ. The CDR3 contains 17 residues. The CDR3 is CASSLSWTSGVQTEQFF. CDR3 bases read: TGCGCCAGCAGCTTGTCCTGGACTAGCGGCGTTCAGACTGAG. The full variable domain, rest sourced from reference TRBV5-1 and TRBJ2-1, is KAGVTQTPRYLIKTRGQQVTLSCSPISGHRSVSWYQQTPGQGLQFLFEYFSETQRNKGNFPGRFSGRQFSNSRSEMNVSTLELGDSALYLCASSLSWTSGVQTEQFFGPGTRLTVL.

This clone has at least ten counts. The read falls 3 residues short of the CDR3 end, and the missing part is taken from the germline J gene. The rearrangement joins TRBV5-1 to TRBJ2-7; the match to TRBD2 covers 10 bases. The CDR3 consists of 16 residues. Germline CDR1 SGHRS, CDR2 YFSETQ. The trim removed 1 base at V and 2 bases at J, leaving 6 bases unmatched. This chain's CDR3 is CASSLMVAGGAYEQYF. CDR3 DNA, as far as it was read: TGCGCCAGCAGCTTGATGGTAGCGGGAGGAGCCTACGAG.

In its sample, this clone was seen many times. The read stops 3 residues short of the end of the CDR3; the missing end is completed from the germline J gene. The chain links TRBV19 to TRBJ2-5, with 7 bases fitting TRBD2. Losses at the gene ends were 3 bases for V and 4 bases for J; bases not matched to a gene: 2. The germline V gene encodes CDR1 LNHDA and CDR2 SQIVND (reference sequence). The CDR3 consists of 13 residues. The covered CDR3 bases are TGTGCCAGTAGTATCTGGGGGGGAGAGACC. It encodes CASSIWGGET. The complete CDR3 sequence is CASSIWGGETQYF. Together with reference TRBV19 and TRBJ2-5, the CDR3 gives the full variable domain: DGGITQSPKYLFRKEGQNVTLSCEQNLNHDAMYWYRQDPGQGLRLIYYSQIVNDFQKGDIAEGYSVSREKKESFPLTVTSAQKNPTAFYLCASSIWGGETQYFGPGTRLLVL.

This clone was seen repeatedly, ten times or more. The observed sequence ends 3 residues before the CDR3 terminus, with the missing tail filled in from the germline J gene. This chain joins TRBV7-2 and TRBJ2-7, with TRBD2 matching over 7 bases. The J segment lost 4 bases and the V segment lost 0 bases, leaving 9 bases of the junction unmatched. The CDR3 contains 16 residues. Per germline, CDR1 SGHTA and CDR2 FQGNSA. The sequenced CDR3 bases are TGTGCCAGCAGCTTAGCCCGACTAGCAGGTGGTTACGAG. Encoded protein: CASSLARLAGGYE. The whole CDR3 sequence reads CASSLARLAGGYEQYF.

CDR3 loop: CASSEWGRTGANVLTF. The DNA read from the CDR3 is TGTGCCAGCAGTGAATGGGGCAGGACTGGGGCCAACGTC. V is TRBV6-1 and J is TRBJ2-6; D is perhaps TRBD1 (5 bases). The CDR3 end is not reached by the read, which stops 3 residues before it; the germline J gene fills it in. V lost 2 bases to trimming and J lost 2 bases, with 10 bases between them. The CDR3 is made up of 16 amino acids. Germline-derived CDR1 and CDR2 are MNHNS and SASEGT.

This clone was counted at least ten times. The CDR3 extends 3 residues past the end of the read, so its final part is completed from the germline J gene. This chain joins TRBV13 and TRBJ1-1, with D perhaps TRBD1 (5 bases). V shed 7 bases and J shed 3 bases, with 9 bases lying between them. CDR1 and CDR2 (germline): PRHDT, FYEKMQ (reference sequence). The CDR3 contains 12 residues. The part of the CDR3 DNA that was read is TGTGCCAGCAATAGGGGTTACACTGAA. Its protein is CASNRGYTE. The CDR3 in its entirety is CASNRGYTEAFF.

Concerning this clone itself: The observed sequence ends 3 residues before the CDR3 terminus, with the missing tail filled in from the germline J gene. The chain employs TRBV7-6 and TRBJ1-2, with D uncertain. This CDR3 has 17 amino acids. Germline V lookup: CDR1 SGHVS, CDR2 FNYEAQ. CDR3 bases read: TGTGCCAGCAGCTTAGCGAGGACTAGCGGGCCCACAGATACC. Its protein is CASSLARTSGPTDT. The CDR3, in full, reads CASSLARTSGPTDTYTF. Full variable domain (outside the CDR3, taken from reference TRBV7-6 and TRBJ1-2): GAGVSQSPRYKVTKRGQDVALRCDPISGHVSLYWYRQALGQGPEFLTYFNYEAQQDKSGLPNDRFSAERPEGSISTLTIQRTEQRDSAMYRCASSLARTSGPTDTYTFGSGTRLTVV.

This clone has ten or more counts. The observed sequence ends 3 residues before the CDR3 terminus, with the missing tail filled in from the germline J gene. The V call is TRBV29-1, the J call TRBJ1-1; D is ambiguous. Deletions cut 2 bases from V and 2 bases from J, with 12 bases between. The germline gives CDR1 SQVTM, CDR2 ANQGSEA. The CDR3 runs 14 residues. The part of the CDR3 DNA that was read is TGCAGCGTTGAACGGAGGGCAGAAAACACTGAA. Protein: CSVERRAENTE. From start to end, the CDR3 is CSVERRAENTEAFF.

This clone came up many times. Read data end 3 residues before the CDR3 end; the end is taken from the germline J gene. This chain links TRBV23-1 with TRBJ1-2; 8 bases are a match to TRBD1. TRBV23-1 qualifies as an ORF whose function is uncertain. V dropped 2 bases and J dropped 7; count of bases not matched to a gene: 15. The CDR3 extends over 17 amino acids. CDR3 sequence reads: CASSQTRTGGPGRGYTF. Incomplete CDR3 DNA: TGCGCCAGCAGTCAAACACGAACAGGGGGGCCTGGACGTGGC.

This clone appeared many times. The read ends 3 residues shy of where the CDR3 ends; the end is completed using the germline J gene. V gene TRBV20-1 combines with J gene TRBJ2-4, with D possibly being TRBD1 (6 bases). Trimming removed 6 bases from V and 5 bases from J, with 14 bases in between. In germline, CDR1 is DFQATT, CDR2 SNEGSKA (reference sequence). There are 13 residues in the CDR3. CDR3 bases read: TGCAGTGCGAACCGGGACACGGAAAACATT. Protein product: CSANRDTENI. The whole CDR3 protein is CSANRDTENIQYF.

To note about this clone: The read finishes 3 residues shy of the CDR3 end, and the germline J gene is used to complete it. This chain links TRBV30 with TRBJ2-3; D perhaps matches TRBD1 (5 bases). Germline values: CDR1 GTSNPN, CDR2 SVGIG (reference sequence). This CDR3 is 13 amino acids long. CDR3 sequence reads: CAWTADTYGTQYF. The sequenced CDR3 bases are TGTGCCTGGACCGCGGACACCTACGGGACG.